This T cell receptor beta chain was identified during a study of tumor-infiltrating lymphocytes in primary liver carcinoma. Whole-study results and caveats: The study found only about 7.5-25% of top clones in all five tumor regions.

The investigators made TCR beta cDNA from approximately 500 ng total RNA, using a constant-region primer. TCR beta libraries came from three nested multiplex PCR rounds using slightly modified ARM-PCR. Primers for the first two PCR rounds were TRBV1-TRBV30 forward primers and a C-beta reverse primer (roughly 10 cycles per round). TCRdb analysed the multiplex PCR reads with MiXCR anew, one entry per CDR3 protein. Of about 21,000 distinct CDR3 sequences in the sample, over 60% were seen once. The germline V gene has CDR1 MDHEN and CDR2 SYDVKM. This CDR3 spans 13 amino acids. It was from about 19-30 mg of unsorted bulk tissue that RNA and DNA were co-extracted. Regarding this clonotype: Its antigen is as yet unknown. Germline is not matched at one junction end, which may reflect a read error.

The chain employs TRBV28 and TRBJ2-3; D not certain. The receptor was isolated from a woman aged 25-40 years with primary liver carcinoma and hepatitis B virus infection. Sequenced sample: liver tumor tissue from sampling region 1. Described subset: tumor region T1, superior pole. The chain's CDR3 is CASSFNSADAQYF. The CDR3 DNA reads TGTGCCAGCAGTTTTAACAGCGCCGATGCGCAATATTTT.